Given below is one T cell receptor (beta chain) in context. Its target is not known. The data originate from a study of radiotherapy plus CTLA-4 blockade in lung cancer. Study as a whole: Objective responses were recorded in around a sixth of patients, with disease control recorded in 25% to 35%.

In chemo-refractory metastatic non-small-cell lung cancer, patients got ipilimumab CTLA-4 blockade together with focal radiation. The V end lost 2 bases, the J end lost 4 bases, and 8 bases lay between the germline ends. The CDR3 sequence is 14 residues long. CDR1 and CDR2 (germline): MNHEY, SMNVEV (reference sequence). The protocol was immunoSEQ multiplex PCR, while the TCRdb copy is restricted to in-frame clones and leaves out a portion. Counted here are roughly 92,000 clones, around 87% occurring once; the ten biggest clones make up 2% to 2.5%. Study-level findings and limits: Early shifts in blood T cell clones, with interferon-beta, reportedly predicted response best. Expansion in blood of tumor-derived TCR clones was seen after radiotherapy plus ipilimumab.

This material consisted of peripheral blood, taken from a patient treated with radiotherapy plus ipilimumab. The chain carries TRBV27 and TRBJ1-4; D remains unclear. The TCR originated in a human donor with non-small cell lung cancer who had a partial response to radiotherapy plus ipilimumab. CDR3 sequence (DNA): TGTGCCAGCAGTTTAGCGGGCCTTAATGAAAAACTGTTTTTT. It is translated as CASSLAGLNEKLFF.